This T cell receptor (beta chain) was recorded in a study of glioma-infiltrating T cells after dendritic cell vaccination. Per germline, CDR1 MNHEY and CDR2 SMNVEV (reference sequence). The length of the CDR3 is 15 residues. V was cut by 1 base and J by 4 bases, with 13 bases left in between. Details on this clone: Its antigen is as yet unknown.

Libraries were prepared by immunoSEQ multiplex PCR; TCRdb keeps only in-frame clonotypes and omits some of them. Of about 67,000 clones listed, 81% are singletons. Findings and limits, study-wide: TCR clonality showed no direct relationship with survival. Patients with more pretreatment TILs had longer time to progression and survival. Complete blood and tumor specimen sets were limited to few patients.

The source was blood, collected before dendritic cell vaccination. This sequence was found in a human donor with glioblastoma. The V gene is TRBV27, the J gene TRBJ1-1; D is undetermined. The CDR3 is CASSLFLGVTTEAFF. In DNA form, the CDR3 reads TGTGCCAGCAGTTTATTTCTGGGCGTAACCACTGAAGCTTTCTTT.